This T cell receptor (beta chain) was identified during a study of shared T cell receptors in the human thymus. The V end was cut by 8 bases, the J end by 2 bases, with 14 bases between. The CDR3 is 14 amino acids. CDR1 and CDR2 (germline): MNHNY, SVGAGI (reference sequence). Assay: immunoSEQ multiplex PCR; the TCRdb copy retains only in-frame clones and omits some. This sample has just under 550,000 clones; 75% to 85% occur once, and the top ten carry 0.01% to 0.015%. These data were also filed under a second study, of human thymus T cells. Per that paper: The donor group consisted of healthy Finnish infants who were having corrective surgery for congenital heart defects. Thymic and blood repertoires showed apparently biased V and J gene usage. Related research has reported that thymic repertoires overlap highly among unrelated individuals.

This TCR derives from a boy less than two years old with a congenital heart defect. The chain combines TRBV6-6 with TRBJ2-3; D uncertain. Material: thymocytes. The CDR3 is CASGANRTTDTQYF. For the CDR3, the DNA is TGTGCCAGCGGCGCTAACAGAACCACAGATACGCAGTATTTT.